Below, one TCR beta chain is given with its context. What it binds is not known. The study ran its PCR with 60 Vbeta and 13 Jbeta primers. Original handling: There were about 86 million unique TCR beta chains by a later count, and approximately 12 million of them were shared. Clones were read by immunoSEQ multiplex PCR, and TCRdb kept only the in-frame ones, dropping some. V and J calls and clone size follow that table, whereas D and trimming were derived from the DNA. The repertoire holds roughly 150,000 clones, with roughly 70% as singletons. This sample was taken from a study of cytomegalovirus exposure and HLA in healthy donors. The study, taken as a whole, reports: Excluded were some V segments that proved indistinguishable, including TRBV6-2 and TRBV6-3. A later analysis showed TCR association rates differing by HLA locus, peaking at DRB1 and lowest at HLA-C.

V lost 7 bases to trimming and J lost 6 bases, with 22 bases between them. This CDR3 is 15 amino acids long. Germline loops: CDR1 ENHRY, CDR2 SYGVKD. V gene TRBV10-3 combines with J gene TRBJ2-7; D might be TRBD1 (5 bases). The source of this sequence is a man aged 30 to 45 in good health and CMV-seropositive. Sequencing was carried out using PBMCs. The CDR3 DNA follows: TGTGCCATCACCCCGGCGCCCTACAGGTTTGGCGAGCAGTACTTC. This sequence encodes CAITPAPYRFGEQYF.